This TCR beta chain stems from a study of cytomegalovirus exposure and HLA in healthy donors. Looking at the study overall: T cells numbering around 180 million yielded 95 million to 140 million unique TCR beta sequences in an earlier analysis. Most donors, roughly 77% of approximately 400 genotyped, fell in the Caucasian-associated ancestry cluster. Study findings and constraints: The CMV antigen specificity of a few CMV-associated chains was confirmed through in vitro analysis. The productive fraction for most TCR beta V segments was about 90% or about 30% in an earlier analysis.

The PCR was carried out with 60 Vbeta primers and 13 Jbeta primers. Only in-frame clones appear in the TCRdb table, and some are missing; sequencing was by immunoSEQ multiplex PCR. The sample's table shows about 210,000 clones. Points on this clone: Its target is not known.

The clonotype originates from a young woman in good health and CMV-seropositive. Sequenced material: PBMCs.

The CDR3 sequence is CAWLPGGGVRTVAFF. The CDR3 DNA reads TGTGCCTGGCTCCCTGGCGGGGGGGTGAGGACGGTCGCTTTCTTT. The genes are TRBV30 and TRBJ1-1, with D maybe TRBD1 (5 bases). The V gene lost 5 bases and the J gene lost 11 bases, with 27 bases spanning the gap. Germline values: CDR1 GTSNPN, CDR2 SVGIG (reference sequence). The CDR3 covers 15 residues. The variable domain in full, completed from reference TRBV30 and TRBJ1-1, reads SQTIHQWPATLVQPVGSPLSLECTVEGTSNPNLYWYRQAAGRGLQLLFYSVGIGQISSEVPQNLSASRPQDRQFILSSKKLLLSDSGFYLCAWLPGGGVRTVAFFGQGTRLTVV.